This is a list of T cell receptor beta chains from one sample in a study of blood T cells in healthy people across ages. One entry per CDR3 protein results from TCRdb running MiXCR on the 5' RACE reads. The table has approximately 800,000 distinct CDR3 sequences, roughly three fifths seen once. Sequenced material: blood. Every receptor here comes from a man aged 35-49 years in good health. The CDR3 runs from the conserved cysteine through the conserved F or W. The order of the fields is CDR3 DNA, CDR3 protein, V gene, clone size, CDR3 length, D gene, J gene. A D gene is named only where the DNA matches it firmly. Size values are once, few and many counts, or a class for expanded clones, and some rows have none.

TGTGCCAGCAAAGTCGTTGCAGCTAAGAATTCACCCCTCCACTTT | CASKVVAAKNSPLHF | TRBV2 | few | 15 | NA | TRBJ1-6
TGTGCCAGCAGCCAAAAAGGCCCGCGACTAGCGGGAGAGCAGTTCTTC | CASSQKGPRLAGEQFF | TRBV3-1 | few | 16 | TRBD2 | TRBJ2-1
TGTGCCAGCAGTTTTAGCAACAGGCCCTACAATGAGCAGTACTTC | CASSFSNRPYNEQYF | TRBV12-3/TRBV12-4 | NA | 15 | NA | TRBJ2-7
TGCAGTGCTAGAGTAGGGCAGGGGGGCACTGAAGCTTTCTTT | CSARVGQGGTEAFF | TRBV20-1 | NA | 14 | TRBD1 | TRBJ1-1
TGTGCCATCAGTGAGGGACAGCAAGAGACCCAGTACTTC | CAISEGQQETQYF | TRBV10-3 | many | 13 | NA | TRBJ2-5
TGTGCCAGCAGCGGAAAGGGACGGGCACTCACAGATACGCAGTATTTT | CASSGKGRALTDTQYF | TRBV9 | few | 16 | NA | TRBJ2-3
TGTGCCAGCAAATGGTCTCTGGACAGGGGAACAGATACGCAGTATTTT | CASKWSLDRGTDTQYF | TRBV6-2/TRBV6-3 | few | 16 | TRBD1 | TRBJ2-3
TGTGCCAGCAGCGCCAACAGGGGGCTGGACGAGCAGTACTTC | CASSANRGLDEQYF | TRBV9 | NA | 14 | TRBD1 | TRBJ2-7
TGCAGTGCTAGTCTCGGCGGGGAGGAACCAAATTCTAACACAGATACGCAGTATTTT | CSASLGGEEPNSNTDTQYF | TRBV20-1 | NA | 19 | NA | TRBJ2-3
TGTGCCATCAGTGACCCTCAGGGTACTATAGGGAATACGCAGTATTTT | CAISDPQGTIGNTQYF | TRBV10-3 | NA | 16 | NA | TRBJ2-3
TGTGCCAGCAGCCCGAACACAGGGGTTGGCGGTTCACCCCTCCACTTT | CASSPNTGVGGSPLHF | TRBV7-9 | NA | 16 | TRBD1 | TRBJ1-6
TGCAGTGCTTCCCCCGGGTGCGAGCAGTACTTC | CSASPGCEQYF | TRBV20-1 | once | 11 | NA | TRBJ2-7
TGTGCCAGCAGTTTCCGAGACAGCCTCAAGGCTGAAGCTTTCTTT | CASSFRDSLKAEAFF | TRBV6-5 | NA | 15 | NA | TRBJ1-1
TGTGCCAGCAGCCTAGCGGGAGGCCTACCTAACGAGCAGTACTTC | CASSLAGGLPNEQYF | TRBV12-3/TRBV12-4 | few | 15 | TRBD2 | TRBJ2-7
TGTGCCAGCAGCAACCCACAGGGAGAGTCGGGACCCCTCCACTTT | CASSNPQGESGPLHF | TRBV13 | NA | 15 | NA | TRBJ1-6
TGTGCCAGCCTCGGGAGCATAAACAGCGGGGAGCTGTTTTTT | CASLGSINSGELFF | TRBV6-2/TRBV6-3 | NA | 14 | NA | TRBJ2-2
TGTGCCAGCAGCCCCCGGACAGAATCTGAAGCTTTCTTT | CASSPRTESEAFF | TRBV7-2 | NA | 13 | NA | TRBJ1-1
TGTGCCGGCAGCCCCGGACTAGCGGGGGGTGGGGTCCACAATGAGCAGTTCTTC | CAGSPGLAGGGVHNEQFF | TRBV9 | NA | 18 | TRBD2 | TRBJ2-1
TGTGCCAGCAGTGAAGGTAGCGGGAGGGCCTACGAGCAGTACTTC | CASSEGSGRAYEQYF | TRBV2 | NA | 15 | TRBD2 | TRBJ2-7
TGTGCCAGCTCGGACCGGGACCCAGCCTACGAGCAGTACTTC | CASSDRDPAYEQYF | TRBV7-2 | NA | 14 | NA | TRBJ2-7